This TCR beta chain derives from a study of T cell repertoires in cytomegalovirus infection. Study context: CMV infection together with matching HLA type was indicated by public TCR beta signatures.

This clonotype has at least ten counts. Its antigen is undetermined. General observations from the study: Across the ex vivo response, the dominant clonotypes were HLA-C-restricted CMV-specific TCR beta clonotypes. Summed public TCR beta family frequency identified CMV carriers bearing the relevant HLA.

There are 15 residues in the CDR3. V lost 5 bases and J lost 1, with 14 bases in between. Germline CDR1 is SEHNR and CDR2 is FQNEAQ (reference sequence). TCRdb re-called the reads with MiXCR, one entry per CDR3 protein. The sample records about 250,000 distinct CDR3 sequences, approximately 15% being singletons. Sequences were obtained from CD8+ T cells from PBMCs. The sequence derives from a human donor in good health (CMV status not recorded). Some clones in this sample may be carry-over from other donors' samples. The chain joins TRBV7-9 to TRBJ1-2; D gene uncertain. Here the CDR3 reads CASSRYWEINYGYTF. The CDR3 nucleotides are TGTGCCAGCAGCCGCTATTGGGAGATTAACTATGGCTACACCTTC.